Presented here are 21 T cell receptor beta chains from one specimen sequenced in a study of CD8+ T cells in alopecia areata. The treatment was: oral pan-JAK inhibitor, 5-10 mg twice daily. Sequencing relied on a cDNA template that was reverse transcribed from extracted RNA. TCRdb keeps only in-frame clones here, not all; method: immunoSEQ multiplex PCR. The data show over 150,000 clones, roughly 60% seen once. The sample consisted of CD4+ T cells sorted from blood, taken at week 24, from a patient treated with tofacitinib. The source of these receptors is a human donor with alopecia areata.

The chain uses TRBV15 and TRBJ1-1; the D is unclear. This CDR3 spans 12 amino acids. Trimming removed 7 bases at V and 4 bases at J, with 10 bases between. Germline lookup yields CDR1 LNHNV and CDR2 YYDKDF (reference sequence). In DNA, the CDR3 is TGTGCCACCACTGAAATGGGCACTGAAGCTTTCTTT. Its translation is CATTEMGTEAFF.

In this sample, this clone turned up a few times. The chain employs TRBV15 and TRBJ2-7; unclear D gene. The CDR3 extends over 16 amino acids. Trimming pared 0 bases from V and 1 base from J, leaving 13 bases between. Germline loops: CDR1 LNHNV, CDR2 YYDKDF (reference sequence). The CDR3 coding sequence is TGTGCCACCAGCAGAGATCAAGTCTCAGGATCCTACGAGCAGTACTTC. Protein sequence: CATSRDQVSGSYEQYF.

This clone was observed a handful of times. The chain couples TRBV4-1 to TRBJ2-1; 8 bases align to TRBD2. The V gene's germline CDR1 is MGHRA and CDR2 YSYEKL. The CDR3 extends over 17 amino acids. V was pared by 4 bases and J by 5 bases, with 13 bases of the junction left unmatched. CDR3 loop: CASSPTTGTRPNNEQFF. The CDR3 bases are TGCGCCAGCAGCCCTACCACCGGGACTAGGCCCAACAATGAGCAGTTCTTC.

The chain employs TRBV29-1 and TRBJ2-5; 10 positions match TRBD1. Germline values: CDR1 SQVTM, CDR2 ANQGSEA. Germline trimming cut 2 bases from V and 3 bases from J; bases unmatched to any gene: 3. The CDR3 is 14 amino acids. The CDR3 nucleotides read TGCAGCGTTGAACAGACAGGGGGCAAAGAGACCCAGTACTTC. It is translated as CSVEQTGGKETQYF.

Only a few counts were recorded for this clone. This chain joins TRBV6-5 and TRBJ1-1; TRBD1 aligns across 8 bases. Germline loops: CDR1 MNHEY, CDR2 SVGAGI. The CDR3 is 15 amino acids. V dropped 10 bases and J dropped 1; count of bases not matched to a gene: 11. The CDR3 coding sequence is TGTGCCACCATACTCAGGACAGGGCAGAACACTGAAGCTTTCTTT. Encoded protein: CATILRTGQNTEAFF.

This clone has a handful of counts. The chain uses TRBV6-1 and TRBJ2-1, with 11 bases that match TRBD2. After removal of 4 bases from V and 3 bases from J, the junction contained 2 bases not matched to a gene. The germline V gene has CDR1 MNHNS and CDR2 SASEGT. The CDR3 length is 15 residues. CDR3 protein: CASSATSGIYNEQFF. The DNA for the CDR3 is TGTGCCAGCAGTGCGACTAGCGGGATCTACAATGAGCAGTTCTTC.

The rearrangement uses TRBV6-5 and TRBJ2-4; possibly TRBD2 for D (5 bases). Germline CDR1 MNHEY, CDR2 SVGAGI. CDR3 size: 14 residues. Trimming removed 0 bases at V and 4 bases at J, with 7 bases between. The CDR3 DNA sequence: TGTGCCAGCAGTTACTCGAGGGATAAAAACATTCAGTACTTC. Translation gives CASSYSRDKNIQYF.

Only a few counts were recorded for this clone. This chain joins TRBV29-1 and TRBJ2-2; D gene unclear. In germline, CDR1 is SQVTM, CDR2 ANQGSEA. Trimming took 7 bases from V and 7 from J, leaving 19 bases between them. This CDR3 spans 14 amino acids. Here the CDR3 reads CSALIGSLIGELFF. The CDR3 coding sequence is TGCAGCGCTCTGATCGGTTCCTTAATCGGGGAGCTGTTTTTT.

This clone was counted a single time. This chain uses TRBV30 with TRBJ2-2; 8 bases align to TRBD2. The V gene end was trimmed by 4 bases and the J gene end by 4 bases; junction bases not matched to a gene: 11. Per germline, CDR1 GTSNPN and CDR2 SVGIG (reference sequence). The CDR3 loop spans 16 amino acids. CDR3 nucleotides: TGTGCCTGGATACCCAAGACTAGCGCAGTCACCGGGGAGCTGTTTTTT. Translating gives CAWIPKTSAVTGELFF.

The chain carries TRBV20-1 and TRBJ2-5; the D is unclear. CDR1 and CDR2 (germline): DFQATT, SNEGSKA (reference sequence). Trimming took 5 bases from V and 7 from J, leaving 8 bases between them. The CDR3 is made up of 10 amino acids. The DNA for the CDR3 is TGCAGTGCTCCCCTAGGGACCCAGTACTTC. Translated: CSAPLGTQYF.

This clone was counted a few times. This rearrangement joins TRBV5-6 to TRBJ2-6, with 7 bases aligning to TRBD2. Trimming at V came to 3 bases and at J to 0 bases, leaving 9 bases not matched to a gene. CDR1 and CDR2 (germline): SGHDT, YYEEEE. This CDR3 has 18 residues. The CDR3 region is CASSSSMGGSSGANVLTF. The CDR3 DNA sequence: TGTGCCAGCAGCTCCTCGATGGGGGGGAGCTCTGGGGCCAACGTCCTGACTTTC.

This clone has a handful of counts. The chain couples TRBV19 to TRBJ1-2; 7 bases map to TRBD1. Germline V gene lookup returns CDR1 LNHDA and CDR2 SQIVND (reference sequence). This CDR3 is 12 amino acids long. Trimming removed 10 bases from V and 6 bases from J; junction bases left unmatched: 8. CDR3 protein: CANDREGDGYTF. In DNA form, the CDR3 reads TGTGCCAACGACAGGGAGGGCGATGGCTACACCTTC.

V and J are TRBV25-1 and TRBJ1-6; D is unclear. Per germline, CDR1 MGHDK and CDR2 SYGVNS. CDR3 length equals 18 residues. V was clipped by 1 base and J by 0 bases, with 13 bases between them. The CDR3 bases are TGTGCCAGCAGTGAATCCAGTGCTAGCCGCTCCTATAATTCACCCCTCCACTTT. This encodes CASSESSASRSYNSPLHF.

There are a few counts of this clone. The J gene is TRBJ1-4, the V gene TRBV5-8; D is unclear. V gave up 3 bases and J gave up 5 bases, with 8 bases separating them. This CDR3 spans 13 amino acids. Looked up from germline, CDR1 is SGHTS and CDR2 is YDEGEE. The CDR3 protein is CASSSRANEKLFF. The CDR3 DNA reads TGTGCCAGCAGCTCCCGGGCCAATGAAAAACTGTTTTTT.

This chain links TRBV6-1 with TRBJ2-5, with D possibly TRBD1 on 5 matching bases. The CDR3 spans 13 residues. Germline values: CDR1 MNHNS, CDR2 SASEGT. Trimming stripped 7 bases from V and 1 base from J, with 10 bases between. In DNA, the CDR3 is TGTGCCAGCAACCTGGGGCTCCAAGAGACCCAGTACTTC. It translates to CASNLGLQETQYF.

The chain has TRBV29-1 and TRBJ2-1, with D tentatively TRBD1 or TRBD2 (5 bases each). Germline CDR1 SQVTM, CDR2 ANQGSEA. The CDR3 length is 12 residues. Trimming stripped 5 bases from V and 14 bases from J, with 19 bases between. The CDR3 DNA reads TGCAGCGTTCGGGCGGTGGGGGTTGGTGAGTTCTTC. Residues: CSVRAVGVGEFF.

This clone was detected many times. The V call is TRBV19, the J call TRBJ1-5; D is perhaps TRBD1 (6 bases). V gave up 7 bases and J gave up 0 bases, with 10 bases separating them. The CDR3 sequence is 14 residues long. The germline V gene has CDR1 LNHDA and CDR2 SQIVND (reference sequence). CDR3 in amino acids: CASMGRGSNQPQHF. CDR3 nucleotides: TGTGCCAGTATGGGCAGGGGTAGCAATCAGCCCCAGCATTTT.

CDR3 in amino acids: CASSPRQQETQYF. The CDR3 DNA is TGTGCCAGCTCACCGCGACAGCAAGAGACCCAGTACTTC. The genes are TRBV18 and TRBJ2-5, with a possible D match to TRBD1 (5 bases). Trimming took off 3 bases at V and 2 bases at J, with 7 bases between the two ends. This CDR3 is 13 amino acids long. Looked up from germline, CDR1 is KGHSH and CDR2 is LQKENI.

In its sample, this clone was seen many times. J is TRBJ2-2 and V is TRBV5-1; D remains ambiguous. The CDR3 runs to 15 residues. Trimming removed 0 bases from V and 1 base from J, with 7 bases in between. CDR1 is SGHRS and CDR2 is YFSETQ in the germline V gene. The CDR3 reads CASSLVAGNTGELFF. CDR3 bases: TGCGCCAGCAGCTTGGTGGCAGGGAACACCGGGGAGCTGTTTTTT.

CDR3 sequence (DNA): TGTGCCAGCAGCGCAGGGACAGTTAGACTGAACACTGAAGCTTTCTTT. Translation gives CASSAGTVRLNTEAFF. The gene calls are TRBV7-6 and TRBJ1-1; 7 nucleotides agree with TRBD1. The CDR3 is made up of 16 amino acids. The V gene's germline CDR1 is SGHVS and CDR2 FNYEAQ. The ends lost 5 bases at V and 0 bases at J; junction bases unmatched: 9.

The rearrangement links TRBV14 to TRBJ2-5; D ambiguous. Germline V gene data show CDR1 as SGHDN and CDR2 as FVKESK. V gave up 0 bases and J gave up 7 bases, with 6 bases separating them. This CDR3 is built from 12 residues. CDR3 in DNA: TGTGCCAGCAGCCAAGATCTTGGGACCCAGTACTTC. Protein sequence: CASSQDLGTQYF.